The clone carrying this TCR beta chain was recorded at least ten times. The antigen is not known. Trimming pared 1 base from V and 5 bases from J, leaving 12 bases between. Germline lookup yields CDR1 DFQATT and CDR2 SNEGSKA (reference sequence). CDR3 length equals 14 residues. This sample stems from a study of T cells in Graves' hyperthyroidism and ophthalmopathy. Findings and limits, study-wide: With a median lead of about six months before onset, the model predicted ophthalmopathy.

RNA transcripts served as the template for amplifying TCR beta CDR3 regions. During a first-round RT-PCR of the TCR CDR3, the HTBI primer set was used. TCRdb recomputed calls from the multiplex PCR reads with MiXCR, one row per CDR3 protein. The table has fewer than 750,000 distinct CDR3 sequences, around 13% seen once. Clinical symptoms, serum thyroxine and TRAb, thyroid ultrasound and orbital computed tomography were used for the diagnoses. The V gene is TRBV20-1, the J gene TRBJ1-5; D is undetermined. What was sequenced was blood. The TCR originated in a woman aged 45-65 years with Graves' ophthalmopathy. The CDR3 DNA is TGCAGTGCTAGAGCTCCCTCAGGATATCAGCCCCAGCATTTT. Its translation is CSARAPSGYQPQHF.